These 7 T cell receptor beta chains came from one sample sequenced in a study of identical twins. MiXCR, applied by TCRdb to the 5' RACE reads, yields one record per CDR3 protein. The sample holds roughly 240,000 distinct CDR3 sequences, approximately 7% seen once. A further study also used this sample, focusing on yellow fever vaccine responses in identical twins.

Material for sequencing was memory (CD45RO+) T cells sorted from blood. These receptors all stem from a woman in her late teens or twenties in good health.

This chain connects TRBV2 to TRBJ1-5, with D possibly matching TRBD1 (5 bases). The ends were cut back, 3 bases at V and 0 bases at J, with 15 bases in the middle. Germline loops: CDR1 SNHLY, CDR2 FYNNEI. The CDR3 loop spans 17 amino acids. This CDR3 is CASSDGGLSISNQPQHF. CDR3 bases: TGTGCCAGCAGTGACGGGGGTCTATCCATTAGCAATCAGCCCCAGCATTTT.

The gene calls are TRBV20-1 and TRBJ2-7; possibly TRBD2 for D (6 bases). V was trimmed by 1 base and J by 5 bases, leaving 18 bases between them. CDR1 and CDR2 (germline): DFQATT, SNEGSKA (reference sequence). The CDR3 is 15 amino acids. The CDR3 protein is CSARAPFGSRDEQYF. The CDR3 bases are TGCAGTGCTAGAGCTCCATTCGGGAGCCGTGACGAGCAGTACTTC.

In its sample, this clonotype was seen a few times. The rearrangement uses TRBV7-9 and TRBJ1-5, with 8 bases identical to TRBD1. Germline assignment: CDR1 SEHNR and CDR2 FQNEAQ (reference sequence). This CDR3 comprises 15 residues. J gave up 3 bases and V 4 bases, and 5 bases lay outside the gene matches. The CDR3: CASSYDRGYNQPQHF. For the CDR3, the DNA is TGTGCCAGCAGCTACGACAGGGGATACAATCAGCCCCAGCATTTT.

In its sample, this clonotype was seen many times. This rearrangement joins TRBV7-6 to TRBJ2-7; D unclear. With 5 bases removed from V and 3 bases from J, the gap between germline ends came to 11 bases. Germline V gene lookup returns CDR1 SGHVS and CDR2 FNYEAQ. The CDR3 length is 13 residues. The CDR3 nucleotides read TGTGCCAGCAGCCTTGACATAGGCTACGAGCAGTACGTC. It translates to CASSLDIGYEQYV.

There are a few counts of this clonotype. The V and J genes are TRBV4-1 and TRBJ2-2; D may be TRBD1 or TRBD2 (6 bases each). Germline V lookup: CDR1 MGHRA, CDR2 YSYEKL. CDR3 size: 16 residues. Trimming pared 0 bases from V and 2 bases from J, leaving 10 bases between. This CDR3 is CASSQEGGGNTGELFF. The CDR3 DNA follows: TGCGCCAGCAGCCAAGAAGGGGGAGGTAACACCGGGGAGCTGTTTTTT.

This clonotype occurred many times. The CDR3: CATSDALAGGPWFF. The DNA for the CDR3 is TGTGCCACCAGTGATGCTTTAGCGGGAGGGCCTTGGTTCTTC. The chain uses TRBV24-1 and TRBJ2-1; 11 nucleotides align to TRBD2. Trimming removed 3 bases from V and 15 bases from J; junction bases left unmatched: 9. Germline-derived CDR1 and CDR2 are KGHDR and SFDVKD. The CDR3 is 14 residues long.

This clonotype was detected many times. This rearrangement joins TRBV5-1 to TRBJ2-3, with 12 bases lining up with TRBD2. V trimming: 3 bases; J trimming: 4 bases; junction bases outside the gene matches: 9. Per the germline V gene, CDR1 is SGHRS and CDR2 is YFSETQ. The CDR3 loop spans 17 amino acids. The CDR3 DNA sequence: TGCGCCAGCAGCTCCAAAGGACTAGCGGGATTCGCAGATACGCAGTATTTT. Translated: CASSSKGLAGFADTQYF.